A single T cell receptor beta chain is shown here with its context. The library came from three nested PCR rounds adapted from ARM-PCR protocols. One entry per CDR3 protein, called by TCRdb with MiXCR from the multiplex PCR reads. The data show over 100,000 distinct CDR3 sequences, roughly 80% seen once. This sample is part of a study of tumor and adjacent non-tumor tissue in lung cancer. This sample's RNA came from whole unsorted tissue. Sequencing input: lung tumor tissue. The TCR comes from a woman aged 60-75 years with non-small cell lung cancer.

For the CDR3, the DNA is TGTATCAGCAGCTTGCGGGCAGGGGTCTCCTACGAGCAGTACTTC. Protein: CISSLRAGVSYEQYF. V and J are TRBV11-3 and TRBJ2-7, with a possible D match to TRBD1 (6 bases). Germline CDR1 reads SGHNT; CDR2 reads YENEEA. The CDR3 extends over 15 amino acids. Complete variable domain (other parts from reference TRBV11-3 and TRBJ2-7): EAGVVQSPRYKIIEKKQPVAFWCNPISGHNTLYWYLQNLGQGPELLIRYENEEAVDDSQLPKDRFSAERLKGVDSTLKIQPAELGDSAVYLCISSLRAGVSYEQYFGPGTRLTVT.